A single sample gave rise to the 9 T cell receptor beta chains below, sequenced in a study of blood T cell repertoires in COVID-19. Clones were read by immunoSEQ multiplex PCR, and TCRdb kept only the in-frame ones, dropping some. The data show 190,000 or so clones, with roughly 81% seen just once and about an eighth held by the top ten. Source material: peripheral blood. These receptors were obtained from a woman of 80 years or more with COVID-19, enrolled during active disease.

This chain joins TRBV7-9 and TRBJ1-6; D possibly corresponds to TRBD1 (6 bases). The CDR3 length is 19 residues. Trimming shortened V by 5 bases and J by 7 bases, and 27 bases separated the two germline ends. Germline CDR1 and CDR2: SEHNR and FQNEAQ (reference sequence). The CDR3 loop reads CASSRGGVDRGSVNSPLHF. In DNA form, the CDR3 reads TGTGCCAGCAGCCGAGGGGGAGTCGATAGGGGCTCGGTAAATTCACCCCTCCACTTT.

The CDR3 loop reads CASSASGVYEQYF. CDR3 coding DNA: TGTGCCAGCAGTGCATCAGGGGTCTACGAGCAGTACTTC. The rearrangement joins TRBV27 to TRBJ2-7, with D tentatively TRBD1 (6 bases). From germline, CDR1 is MNHEY and CDR2 SMNVEV (reference sequence). V was trimmed by 5 bases and J by 3 bases, leaving 11 bases between them. CDR3 length: 13 residues.

In DNA form, the CDR3 reads TGTGCCAGCAGTTACTCGATGGGAGCGGGGGGGCAGTATTTT. Translation gives CASSYSMGAGGQYF. The V and J genes are TRBV6-2 or TRBV6-3 and TRBJ2-3, with 9 bases lining up with TRBD2. V was clipped by 0 bases and J by 11 bases; unmatched bases: 6. Germline V lookup: CDR1 MNHEY, CDR2 SVGEGT. The CDR3 extends over 14 amino acids.

The chain links TRBV28 to TRBJ2-4; TRBD1 matches at 7 bases. V lost 2 bases, J lost 0 bases, and 10 bases stayed unmatched. Germline CDR1 and CDR2: MDHEN and SYDVKM. The length of the CDR3 is 18 residues. In DNA, the CDR3 is TGTGCCAGCAGTTTACTCTTGCTGACAGGGTTAGCCAAAAACATTCAGTACTTC. Translating gives CASSLLLLTGLAKNIQYF.

There are a few counts of this clone. This chain uses TRBV19 with TRBJ2-7; TRBD2 is a possible D gene (6 bases). CDR3 length: 13 amino acids. Germline values: CDR1 LNHDA, CDR2 SQIVND (reference sequence). Between the trimmed V and J ends, which lost 4 bases and 7 bases, there was a span of 14 bases. This CDR3 reads CASSTKPGGEQYF. In DNA, the CDR3 is TGTGCCAGTAGTACTAAGCCTGGGGGGGAGCAGTACTTC.

The chain carries TRBV18 and TRBJ2-7; D perhaps matches TRBD1 (6 bases). CDR1 is KGHSH, CDR2 LQKENI, per germline. V was shortened by 6 bases and J by 2 bases, with 14 bases between the two germline ends. The CDR3 is 14 residues long. The CDR3 DNA is TGTGCCAGCTCCCCGCTTACAGGGACCTACGAGCAGTACTTC. It encodes CASSPLTGTYEQYF.

This clone was picked up a small number of times. V and J are TRBV5-1 and TRBJ2-2; 7 positions match TRBD2. The junction had 13 bases not matched to a gene; V was cut back by 5 bases and J by 3 bases. Per germline, CDR1 SGHRS and CDR2 YFSETQ. CDR3 length: 17 amino acids. The CDR3 nucleotides are TGCGCCAGCAGGCCCCGGGACTTAGCGGGTTACACCGGGGAGCTGTTTTTT. Encoded protein: CASRPRDLAGYTGELFF.

This chain joins TRBV2 and TRBJ2-1, with 8 nucleotides matching TRBD1. CDR1 and CDR2 from the germline V gene are SNHLY and FYNNEI. V gave up 6 bases and J gave up 1 base; unmatched junction bases: 5. This CDR3 is built from 15 residues. The CDR3 is CASRLQGGSYNEQFF. Here the CDR3 DNA reads TGTGCCAGCAGATTACAGGGGGGATCCTACAATGAGCAGTTCTTC.

V gene TRBV10-3 combines with J gene TRBJ2-6; 7 nucleotides match TRBD1. This CDR3 contains 17 residues. The germline V gene has CDR1 ENHRY and CDR2 SYGVKD. V lost 2 bases to trimming and J lost 4 bases; unmatched junction nucleotides: 8. In nucleotides, the CDR3 is TGTGCCATCAGTGAGGTGTCAGGGGGTTGGGGGGCCAACGTCCTGACTTTC. It specifies CAISEVSGGWGANVLTF.